This entry is about one TCR beta chain. Antigen: not known. This sample stems from a study of cytomegalovirus exposure and HLA in healthy donors. Study conclusions and caveats: One cluster of highly shared sequence variants probably arose as a sequencing artifact. The authors listed 150 or so TCR beta chains as cytomegalovirus-associated. Presence/absence results assume similar sequencing depth per donor, which may not hold.

V shed 6 bases and J shed 2 bases, with 17 bases lying between them. This CDR3 is built from 16 residues. Looked up from germline, CDR1 is SEHNR and CDR2 is FQNEAQ (reference sequence). This PCR relied on a set of 60 Vbeta primers and 13 Jbeta primers. The assay was immunoSEQ multiplex PCR, and TCRdb's table has in-frame clones only and misses some. Seen here are around 100,000 clones, around 83% observed once, and the top ten hold more than 1%. Donors consisted of healthy bone marrow donors. The chain is built from TRBV7-9 and TRBJ1-5; weak D call: TRBD1 (6 bases). The sequence was collected from a woman aged 18-29 years in good health and CMV-seronegative. Sequenced material: PBMCs. CDR3 sequence: CASSVGSGAGNQPQHF. As DNA, the CDR3 is TGTGCCAGCAGTGTAGGGTCAGGGGCAGGCAATCAGCCCCAGCATTTT.